The 21 T cell receptor beta chains below come from one sample, sequenced in a study of response to subunit inactivated influenza vaccine. TCRdb re-derived calls from the RT-PCR reads in MiXCR, one entry per CDR3 protein. This table has a few hundred thousand distinct CDR3 sequences, approximately 15% appearing once. Source: PBMCs from blood, taken about 13 days after vaccination. The receptors derive from a man in his forties or fifties who received an inactivated influenza vaccine.

V usage is TRBV4-3 and J usage is TRBJ2-1; D perhaps matches TRBD2 (6 bases). Trimming shortened V by 0 bases and J by 4 bases, and 13 bases separated the two germline ends. Germline loops: CDR1 LGHNA, CDR2 YSLEER. CDR3 length equals 16 residues. The CDR3: CASSQDLGLPYNEQFF. The DNA of the CDR3 is TGCGCCAGCAGCCAAGATTTGGGACTTCCATACAATGAGCAGTTCTTC.

This clonotype was seen a handful of times. J is TRBJ2-3 and V is TRBV11-3; 12 bases fit TRBD2. J lost 1 base, V lost 5 bases, and 7 bases had no gene match. From germline, CDR1 is SGHNT and CDR2 YENEEA. The length of the CDR3 is 17 residues. CDR3 sequence: CASSIRTSGAGTDTQYF. Here the CDR3 DNA reads TGTGCCAGCAGCATCCGGACTAGCGGGGCCGGCACAGATACGCAGTATTTT.

The chain carries TRBV6-2 or TRBV6-3 and TRBJ2-1, with 10 bases that match TRBD2. The CDR3 extends over 15 amino acids. The junction had 3 bases not matched to a gene; V was cut back by 1 base and J by 6 bases. CDR1 and CDR2 (germline): MNHEY, SVGEGT. The CDR3 DNA sequence: TGTGCCAGCAGTTACTTGAGCGGGAGGGTCAATGAGCAGTTCTTC. Its protein is CASSYLSGRVNEQFF.

This clonotype was detected a few times. J is TRBJ2-1 and V is TRBV24-1; the match to TRBD1 covers 9 bases. This CDR3 region has 16 residues. Germline values: CDR1 KGHDR, CDR2 SFDVKD. Trimming took 4 bases from V and 8 from J; bases not matched to a gene: 11. The CDR3 sequence is CATSEPTGGTWDEQFF. CDR3 DNA: TGTGCCACCAGTGAACCGACAGGGGGAACCTGGGATGAGCAGTTCTTC.

The V call is TRBV10-3, the J call TRBJ1-1; no reliable D call. Trimming took off 7 bases at V and 1 base at J, with 4 bases between the two ends. The CDR3 length is 11 residues. The germline V gene has CDR1 ENHRY and CDR2 SYGVKD. For the CDR3, the DNA is TGTGCCATCAAGCAGAACACTGAAGCTTTCTTT. Translation gives CAIKQNTEAFF.

J is TRBJ2-1 and V is TRBV20-1; D is unclear. The CDR3 runs to 14 residues. The V end lost 3 bases, the J end lost 0 bases, and 9 bases lay between the germline ends. In germline, CDR1 is DFQATT, CDR2 SNEGSKA (reference sequence). In DNA form, the CDR3 reads TGCAGTGCTAGCCAGCCCGACTCCTACAATGAGCAGTTCTTC. Its translation is CSASQPDSYNEQFF.

The sample holds a few counts of this clonotype. This chain uses TRBV6-2 or TRBV6-3 with TRBJ2-1; D is unresolved. Germline CDR1 and CDR2: MNHEY and SVGEGT. The CDR3 loop spans 12 amino acids. V lost 4 bases and J 2 bases, leaving 3 bases between the germline ends. In nucleotides, the CDR3 is TGTGCCAGCAGTTGGGCCTACAATGAGCAGTTCTTC. Its translation is CASSWAYNEQFF.

The rearrangement joins TRBV12-3 or TRBV12-4 to TRBJ2-4; TRBD1 or TRBD2 may be the D gene (6 bases each). This CDR3 contains 13 residues. Trimming took off 6 bases at V and 13 bases at J, with 19 bases between the two ends. The CDR3: CASRSTGGLGQYF. CDR3 bases: TGTGCCAGCAGGTCGACCGGGGGCCTCGGGCAGTACTTC.

This clonotype showed up many times. This rearrangement joins TRBV29-1 to TRBJ2-1; TRBD1 matches 8 bases. Germline values: CDR1 SQVTM, CDR2 ANQGSEA. CDR3 size: 13 residues. CDR3 coding DNA: TGCAGTGCCGGGACAGGCCAGGGGCATGAGCAGTTCTTC. Its protein is CSAGTGQGHEQFF.

The V call is TRBV5-6, the J call TRBJ2-7, with 12 bases that match TRBD2. The length of the CDR3 is 15 residues. Germline loops: CDR1 SGHDT, CDR2 YYEEEE. V gave up 1 base and J gave up 5 bases; unmatched junction bases: 4. CDR3 region: CASSLLAGGLNEQYF. The DNA of the CDR3 is TGTGCCAGCAGCTTGCTAGCGGGAGGGCTGAACGAGCAGTACTTC.

This clonotype appeared a few times. CDR3 nucleotide sequence: TGTGCCAGCAGCCAACCCCGCGACAAAAACACCGGGGAGCTGTTTTTT. As protein: CASSQPRDKNTGELFF. The V gene is TRBV4-2, the J gene TRBJ2-2; no clear D. CDR3 size: 16 residues. Germline V gene sequence: CDR1 LGHNA, CDR2 YNFKEQ. Deletions cut 2 bases from V and 2 bases from J, with 12 bases between.

The chain carries TRBV28 and TRBJ1-2; D is uncertain. Germline lookup yields CDR1 MDHEN and CDR2 SYDVKM. Trimming removed 6 bases at V and 4 bases at J, with 6 bases between. The CDR3 totals 11 residues. CDR3 protein: CASSYSYGYTF. The CDR3 DNA sequence: TGTGCCAGCAGCTACTCCTATGGCTACACCTTC.

Only a few counts were recorded for this clonotype. The DNA for the CDR3 is TGTGCCATCGGCGGGACTAGCGGGGGCTTGGGAGATACGCAGTATTTT. Its translation: CAIGGTSGGLGDTQYF. The chain has TRBV10-3 and TRBJ2-3; TRBD2 matches 14 bases. V gave up 8 bases and J gave up 5 bases; unmatched junction bases: 9. The germline CDR1 and CDR2 sequences are ENHRY and SYGVKD. The CDR3 is 16 amino acids.

This clonotype was detected a few times. The chain links TRBV28 to TRBJ1-1, with 7 bases lining up with TRBD1. The J segment lost 1 base and the V segment lost 5 bases, leaving 7 bases of the junction unmatched. CDR1 and CDR2 from the germline V gene are MDHEN and SYDVKM. The CDR3 extends over 15 amino acids. The CDR3 region is CASSTHRTGNTEAFF. CDR3 coding DNA: TGTGCCAGCAGTACTCACAGGACAGGGAACACTGAAGCTTTCTTT.

This clonotype was detected a few times. V and J are TRBV5-1 and TRBJ2-1; 8 nucleotides align to TRBD1. Germline V CDR1 and CDR2: SGHRS, YFSETQ. The trim removed 4 bases at V and 3 bases at J, leaving 3 bases unmatched. The CDR3 totals 14 residues. The CDR3 DNA is TGCGCCAGCAGCCCGACAGGGGACTACAATGAGCAGTTCTTC. This sequence encodes CASSPTGDYNEQFF.

The J gene is TRBJ1-6, the V gene TRBV9; D gene uncertain. This CDR3 contains 15 residues. The V and J ends lost 3 bases and 8 bases respectively, with 15 bases between them. The germline V gene has CDR1 SGDLS and CDR2 YYNGEE. Written as DNA, the CDR3 is TGTGCCAGCAGCGCGTACGGGCGTGGAGATTCACCCCTCCACTTT. Amino acids: CASSAYGRGDSPLHF.

This clonotype has at least ten counts. The chain combines TRBV29-1 with TRBJ2-3; no reliable D call. Trimming took 4 bases from V and 1 from J, leaving 12 bases between them. The V gene's germline CDR1 is SQVTM and CDR2 ANQGSEA. The CDR3 sequence is 14 residues long. The CDR3 sequence: CSVGSRGRTDTQYF. CDR3 coding DNA: TGCAGCGTTGGATCTAGAGGTCGCACAGATACGCAGTATTTT.

This clonotype was detected many times. The J gene is TRBJ2-1, the V gene TRBV20-1; D is unclear. The CDR3 is 12 residues long. The germline V and J ends were trimmed by 6 bases and 5 bases, with 11 bases remaining between them. Germline assignment: CDR1 DFQATT and CDR2 SNEGSKA (reference sequence). The CDR3 loop reads CSATPSDNEQFF. The CDR3 coding sequence is TGCAGTGCCACCCCAAGCGACAATGAGCAGTTCTTC.

V gene TRBV10-3 combines with J gene TRBJ2-5, with 11 bases lining up with TRBD2. The J segment lost 4 bases and the V segment lost 2 bases, leaving 3 bases of the junction unmatched. Germline CDR1 reads ENHRY; CDR2 reads SYGVKD. This CDR3 region has 15 residues. CDR3: CAISEAGTSGETQYF. Written as DNA, the CDR3 is TGTGCCATCAGTGAGGCGGGGACTAGCGGAGAGACCCAGTACTTC.

There are a few counts of this clonotype. The genes are TRBV7-9 and TRBJ2-3; D call uncertain. The CDR3 sequence is 15 residues long. CDR1 SEHNR and CDR2 FQNEAQ come from the germline V gene (reference sequence). V lost 2 bases and J 0 bases, leaving 9 bases between the germline ends. CDR3 sequence reads: CASSLILGSTDTQYF. For the CDR3, the DNA is TGTGCCAGCAGCTTAATTCTTGGAAGCACAGATACGCAGTATTTT.

The rearrangement uses TRBV12-3 or TRBV12-4 and TRBJ2-5; 10 positions match TRBD2. This CDR3 contains 15 residues. J lost 5 bases, V lost 7 bases, and 10 bases had no gene match. The CDR3: CASTVAGGGMETQYF. Written as DNA, the CDR3 is TGTGCCAGCACTGTAGCGGGGGGCGGTATGGAGACCCAGTACTTC.